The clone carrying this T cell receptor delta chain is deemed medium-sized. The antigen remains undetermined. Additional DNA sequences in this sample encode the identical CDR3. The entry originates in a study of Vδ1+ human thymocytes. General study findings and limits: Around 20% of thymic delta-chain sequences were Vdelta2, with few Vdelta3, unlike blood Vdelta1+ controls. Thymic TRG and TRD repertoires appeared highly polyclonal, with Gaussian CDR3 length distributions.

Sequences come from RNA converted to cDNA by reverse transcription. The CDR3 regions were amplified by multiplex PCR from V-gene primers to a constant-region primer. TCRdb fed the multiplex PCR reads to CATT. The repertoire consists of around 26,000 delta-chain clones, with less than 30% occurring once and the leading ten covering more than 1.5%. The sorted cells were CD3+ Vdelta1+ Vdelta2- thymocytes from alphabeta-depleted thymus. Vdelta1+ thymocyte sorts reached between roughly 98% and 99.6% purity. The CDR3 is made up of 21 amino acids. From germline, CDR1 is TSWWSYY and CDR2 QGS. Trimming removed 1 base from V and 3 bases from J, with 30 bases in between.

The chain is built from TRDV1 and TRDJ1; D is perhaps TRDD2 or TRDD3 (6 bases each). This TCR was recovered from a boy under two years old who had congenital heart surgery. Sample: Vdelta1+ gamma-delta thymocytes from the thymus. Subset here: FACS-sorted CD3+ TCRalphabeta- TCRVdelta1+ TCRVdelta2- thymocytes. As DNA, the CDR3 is TGTGCTCTTGGGGAACGACTCTCAACTTCCTCCGGATACTACGGAGCCGATAAACTCATCTTT. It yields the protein CALGERLSTSSGYYGADKLIF.